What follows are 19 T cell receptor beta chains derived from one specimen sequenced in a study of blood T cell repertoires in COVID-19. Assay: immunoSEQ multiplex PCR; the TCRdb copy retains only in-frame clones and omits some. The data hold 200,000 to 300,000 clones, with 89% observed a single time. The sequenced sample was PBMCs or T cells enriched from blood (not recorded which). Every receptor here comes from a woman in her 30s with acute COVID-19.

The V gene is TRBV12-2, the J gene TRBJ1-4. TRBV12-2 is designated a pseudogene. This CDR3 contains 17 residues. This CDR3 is CASRFNPPGTTNEKLFF. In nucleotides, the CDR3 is TGTGCAAGTCGCTTCAATCCGCCGGGGACAACTAATGAAAAACTGTTTTTT.

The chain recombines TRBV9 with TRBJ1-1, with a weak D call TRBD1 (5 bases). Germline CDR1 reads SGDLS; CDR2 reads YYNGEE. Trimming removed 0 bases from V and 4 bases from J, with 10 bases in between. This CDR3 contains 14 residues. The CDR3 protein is CASSVAWGGTEAFF. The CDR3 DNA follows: TGTGCCAGCAGCGTAGCCTGGGGGGGCACTGAAGCTTTCTTT.

CDR3 residues: CAWDRDNGYGYTF. CDR3 nucleotides: TGTGCCTGGGACAGGGACAATGGCTATGGCTACACCTTC. J is TRBJ1-2 and V is TRBV30; TRBD1 agrees at 7 bases. The CDR3 contains 13 residues. Unmatched junction bases numbered 7, after V lost 5 bases and J lost 4 bases. CDR1 is GTSNPN and CDR2 is SVGIG in the germline V gene (reference sequence).

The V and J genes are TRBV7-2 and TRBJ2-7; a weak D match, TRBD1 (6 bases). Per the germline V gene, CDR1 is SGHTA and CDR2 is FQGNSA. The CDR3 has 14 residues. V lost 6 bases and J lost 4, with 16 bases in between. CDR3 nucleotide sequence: TGTGCCAGCAGTTTCACCGGGACACGGTACGAGCAGTACTTC. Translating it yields CASSFTGTRYEQYF.

This CDR3 reads CASSQGVVSGTRVNEQFF. CDR3 sequence (DNA): TGTGCCAGCAGCCAAGGAGTAGTCTCCGGGACTAGAGTCAATGAGCAGTTCTTC. The chain carries TRBV14 and TRBJ2-1; 8 positions agree with TRBD2. In germline, CDR1 is SGHDN, CDR2 FVKESK. V shed 1 base, J shed 6 bases, and the junction held 14 bases outside the gene matches. The CDR3 runs to 18 residues.

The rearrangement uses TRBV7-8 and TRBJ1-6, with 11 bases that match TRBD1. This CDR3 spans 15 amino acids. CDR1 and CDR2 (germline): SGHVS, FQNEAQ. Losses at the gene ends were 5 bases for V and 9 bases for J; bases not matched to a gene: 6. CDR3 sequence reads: CASSQWGQGGSPLHF. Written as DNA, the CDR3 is TGTGCCAGCAGCCAATGGGGACAGGGGGGTTCACCCCTCCACTTT.

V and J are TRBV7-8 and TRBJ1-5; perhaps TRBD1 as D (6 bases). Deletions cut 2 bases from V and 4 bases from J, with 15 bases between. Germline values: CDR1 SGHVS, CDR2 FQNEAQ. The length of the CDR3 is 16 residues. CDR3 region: CASSLLTGRLNQPQHF. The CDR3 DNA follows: TGTGCCAGCAGCTTATTAACAGGGAGACTTAATCAGCCCCAGCATTTT.

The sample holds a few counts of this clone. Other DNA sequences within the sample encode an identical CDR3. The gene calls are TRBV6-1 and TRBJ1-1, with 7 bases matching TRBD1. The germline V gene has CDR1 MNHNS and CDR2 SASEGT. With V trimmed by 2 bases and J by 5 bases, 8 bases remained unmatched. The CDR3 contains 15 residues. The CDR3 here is CASSEQGGLGTEAFF. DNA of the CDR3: TGTGCCAGCAGTGAACAAGGGGGCCTTGGGACTGAAGCTTTCTTT.

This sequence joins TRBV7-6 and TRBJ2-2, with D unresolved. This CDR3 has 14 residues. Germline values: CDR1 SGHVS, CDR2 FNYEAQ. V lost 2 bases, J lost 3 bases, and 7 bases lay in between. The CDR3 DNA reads TGTGCCAGCAGCTTATACGTAGACACCGGGGAGCTGTTTTTT. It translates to CASSLYVDTGELFF.

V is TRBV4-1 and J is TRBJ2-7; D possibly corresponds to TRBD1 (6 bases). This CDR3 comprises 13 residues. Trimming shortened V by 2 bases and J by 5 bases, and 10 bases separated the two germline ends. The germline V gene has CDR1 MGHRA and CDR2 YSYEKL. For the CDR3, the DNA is TGCGCCAGCAGCCAATCAGGGGTTAACGAGCAGTACTTC. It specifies CASSQSGVNEQYF.

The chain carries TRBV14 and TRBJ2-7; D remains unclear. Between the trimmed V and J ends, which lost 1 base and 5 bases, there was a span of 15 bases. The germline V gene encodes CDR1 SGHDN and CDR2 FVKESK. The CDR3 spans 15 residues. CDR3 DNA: TGTGCCAGCAGCCAAGGAAGAGAATTTTATAACGAGCAGTACTTC. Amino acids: CASSQGREFYNEQYF.

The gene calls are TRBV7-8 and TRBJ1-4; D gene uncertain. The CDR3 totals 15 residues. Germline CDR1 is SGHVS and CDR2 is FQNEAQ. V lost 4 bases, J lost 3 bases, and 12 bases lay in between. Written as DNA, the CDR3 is TGTGCCAGCAGCTCGAGAGAACCACCTAATGAAAAACTGTTTTTT. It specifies CASSSREPPNEKLFF.

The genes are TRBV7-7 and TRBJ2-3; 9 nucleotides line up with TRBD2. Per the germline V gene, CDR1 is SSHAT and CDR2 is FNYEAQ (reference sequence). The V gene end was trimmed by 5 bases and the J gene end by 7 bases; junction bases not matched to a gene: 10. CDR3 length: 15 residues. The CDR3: CASSVSGGPSNTQYF. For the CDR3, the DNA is TGTGCCAGCAGCGTTAGCGGGGGCCCTTCGAATACGCAGTATTTT.

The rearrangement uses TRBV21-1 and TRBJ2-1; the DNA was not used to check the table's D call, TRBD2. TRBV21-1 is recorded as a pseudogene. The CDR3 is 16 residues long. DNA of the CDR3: TGTGCCAGCAGCAAATGGCGGACTATTAAATACAATGAGCAGTTCTTC. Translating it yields CASSKWRTIKYNEQFF.

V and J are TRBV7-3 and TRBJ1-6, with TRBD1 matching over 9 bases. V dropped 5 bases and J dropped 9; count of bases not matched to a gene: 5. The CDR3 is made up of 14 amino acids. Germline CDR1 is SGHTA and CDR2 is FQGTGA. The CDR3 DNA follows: TGTGCCAGCAGCAGGGACAGGGTGTCTTCACCCCTCCACTTT. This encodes CASSRDRVSSPLHF.

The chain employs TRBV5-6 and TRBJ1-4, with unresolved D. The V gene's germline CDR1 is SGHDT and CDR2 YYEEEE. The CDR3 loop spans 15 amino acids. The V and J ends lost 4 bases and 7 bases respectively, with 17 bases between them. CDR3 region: CASSTRPGGVEKLFF. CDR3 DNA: TGTGCCAGCAGCACACGGCCGGGAGGAGTTGAAAAACTGTTTTTT.

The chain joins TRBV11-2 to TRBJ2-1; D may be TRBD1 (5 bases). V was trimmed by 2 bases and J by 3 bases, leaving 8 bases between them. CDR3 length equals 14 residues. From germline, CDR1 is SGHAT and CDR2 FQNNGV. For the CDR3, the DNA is TGTGCCAGCAGCTTATCAGGGTTCTACAATGAGCAGTTCTTC. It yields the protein CASSLSGFYNEQFF.

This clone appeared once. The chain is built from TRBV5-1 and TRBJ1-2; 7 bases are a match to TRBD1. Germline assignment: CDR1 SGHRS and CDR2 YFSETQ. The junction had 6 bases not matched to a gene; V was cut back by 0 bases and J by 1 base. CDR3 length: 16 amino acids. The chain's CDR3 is CASSLARQGINYGYTF. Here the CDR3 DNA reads TGCGCCAGCAGCTTGGCCCGACAGGGAATTAACTATGGCTACACCTTC. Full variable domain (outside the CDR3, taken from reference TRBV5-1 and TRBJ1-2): KAGVTQTPRYLIKTRGQQVTLSCSPISGHRSVSWYQQTPGQGLQFLFEYFSETQRNKGNFPGRFSGRQFSNSRSEMNVSTLELGDSALYLCASSLARQGINYGYTFGSGTRLTVV.

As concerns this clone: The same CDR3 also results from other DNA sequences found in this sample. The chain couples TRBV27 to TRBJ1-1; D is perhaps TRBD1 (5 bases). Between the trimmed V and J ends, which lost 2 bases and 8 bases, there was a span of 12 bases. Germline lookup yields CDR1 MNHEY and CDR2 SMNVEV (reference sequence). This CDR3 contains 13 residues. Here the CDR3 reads CASSLEGATEAFF. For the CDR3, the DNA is TGTGCCAGCAGTTTAGAAGGGGCCACCGAAGCTTTCTTT.